Below, 8 T cell receptor beta chains from the same sample are listed, as sequenced in a study of CD4 T cells in relation to SARS-CoV-2 and coronaviruses. Libraries were prepared by immunoSEQ multiplex PCR; TCRdb keeps only in-frame clonotypes and omits some of them. Of about 23,000 clones listed, just over 65% were seen once; the top ten hold around 19%. Their antigen targets remain unknown. Unexposed donor CD4+ T cells date from about 2011-2018, before the COVID-19 pandemic. After roughly ten days of culture, CD4+ T cells were isolated. Sequencing was performed on CD4+ T cells from PBMCs, cultured in vitro. The source of these receptors is a human donor in good health.

This clone was picked up a small number of times. The rearrangement links TRBV7-8 to TRBJ1-2; D gene ambiguous. CDR3 length: 15 residues. V gave up 2 bases and J gave up 0 bases, with 10 bases separating them. Germline V gives CDR1 SGHVS, CDR2 FQNEAQ. CDR3 amino acids: CASSLNTMANYGYTF. The DNA for the CDR3 is TGTGCCAGCAGCTTAAACACCATGGCTAACTATGGCTACACCTTC.

This clone was detected a few times. The rearrangement uses TRBV6-5 and TRBJ1-2; D call uncertain. V gave up 5 bases and J gave up 4 bases, with 11 bases separating them. Germline V gene sequence: CDR1 MNHEY, CDR2 SVGAGI. The CDR3 length is 13 residues. CDR3 in amino acids: CASSLGRPYGYTF. CDR3 in DNA: TGTGCCAGCAGTCTAGGACGGCCCTATGGCTACACCTTC.

This clone was found once. V usage is TRBV5-4 and J usage is TRBJ2-1; 8 nucleotides line up with TRBD2. Trimming cost V 3 bases and J 8 bases; bases outside gene matches: 7. The germline gives CDR1 SGHNT, CDR2 YYREEE (reference sequence). This CDR3 has 14 residues. In nucleotides, the CDR3 is TGTGCCAGCAGCTCCGGGACTAGATTCGATGAGCAGTTCTTC. It specifies CASSSGTRFDEQFF.

The chain carries TRBV21-1 and TRBJ1-5. TRBV21-1 is given as a pseudogene. The CDR3 is made up of 14 amino acids. Here the CDR3 DNA reads TGTGCCAGCAGCAAGAGCAACAACAATCAGCCCCAGCATTTT. Translating it yields CASSKSNNNQPQHF.

The chain recombines TRBV6-5 with TRBJ2-7, with D possibly matching TRBD2 (6 bases). Germline CDR1 is MNHEY and CDR2 is SVGAGI. The CDR3 contains 13 residues. Trimming took 4 bases from V and 6 from J, leaving 13 bases between them. The CDR3 spells CASSLRGLGEQYF. The CDR3 bases are TGTGCCAGCAGTTTACGGGGACTGGGCGAGCAGTACTTC.

The V and J genes are TRBV19 and TRBJ1-2, with 11 bases matching TRBD1. There are 13 residues in the CDR3. V lost 10 bases to trimming and J lost 4 bases; unmatched junction nucleotides: 5. The germline CDR1 and CDR2 sequences are LNHDA and SQIVND (reference sequence). CDR3 sequence reads: CATGDRGFYGYTF. The CDR3, as DNA: TGTGCCACCGGGGACAGGGGGTTCTATGGCTACACCTTC. The full variable domain, its missing parts supplied by reference TRBV19 and TRBJ1-2, is DGGITQSPKYLFRKEGQNVTLSCEQNLNHDAMYWYRQDPGQGLRLIYYSQIVNDFQKGDIAEGYSVSREKKESFPLTVTSAQKNPTAFYLCATGDRGFYGYTFGSGTRLTVV.

In this sample, this clone turned up a few times. This sequence joins TRBV4-1 and TRBJ2-2, with D possibly called TRBD1 or TRBD2 (5 bases each). The V gene's germline CDR1 is MGHRA and CDR2 YSYEKL. The CDR3 runs to 17 residues. V was shortened by 4 bases and J by 7 bases, with 22 bases between the two germline ends. The CDR3 nucleotides read TGCGCCAGCAGCCGAGGGGCGGTTAGGCCCGGAGACGGGGAGCTGTTTTTT. Its protein is CASSRGAVRPGDGELFF.

This rearrangement joins TRBV7-2 to TRBJ1-2; D perhaps matches TRBD1 (5 bases). The CDR3 covers 16 residues. CDR1 is SGHTA and CDR2 is FQGNSA in the germline V gene. V shed 2 bases and J shed 1 base, with 14 bases lying between them. CDR3 nucleotides: TGTGCCAGCAGCTTATTCGGGCAGGGAGTTAACTATGGCTACACCTTC. This translates into CASSLFGQGVNYGYTF. Full variable domain (remainder filled in from reference TRBV7-2 and TRBJ1-2): GAGVSQSPSNKVTEKGKDVELRCDPISGHTALYWYRQSLGQGLEFLIYFQGNSAPDKSGLPSDRFSAERTGGSVSTLTIQRTQQEDSAVYLCASSLFGQGVNYGYTFGSGTRLTVV.